This TCR beta chain was recorded in a study of PD-1 blockade in classical Hodgkin lymphoma. The study's findings and limits: When nivolumab was started under 1 year after ASCT, patients were excluded.

CDR3 length equals 14 residues. Germline V gene data show CDR1 as SGHRS and CDR2 as YFSETQ. V was pared by 2 bases and J by 4 bases, with 12 bases between. Time point noted: cycle 4 day 1 (C4D1), after around six weeks of nivolumab. All patients relapsed after autologous stem cell transplantation, and brentuximab vedotin exposure varied. In its sample, this clone ranks as large. Its cognate antigen is unknown. Clones were read by immunoSEQ multiplex PCR, and TCRdb kept only the in-frame ones, dropping some. In the table there are about 5,000 clones, approximately 67% of which are singletons. The sample consisted of peripheral blood mononuclear cells (PBMCs), taken before the fourth cycle of nivolumab. The clonotype comes from a human donor with classical Hodgkin lymphoma. The chain combines TRBV5-1 with TRBJ1-1; no clear D gene. The CDR3 protein is CASSLRGKSTEAFF. CDR3 DNA: TGCGCCAGCAGCTTAAGAGGGAAGAGCACTGAAGCTTTCTTT.